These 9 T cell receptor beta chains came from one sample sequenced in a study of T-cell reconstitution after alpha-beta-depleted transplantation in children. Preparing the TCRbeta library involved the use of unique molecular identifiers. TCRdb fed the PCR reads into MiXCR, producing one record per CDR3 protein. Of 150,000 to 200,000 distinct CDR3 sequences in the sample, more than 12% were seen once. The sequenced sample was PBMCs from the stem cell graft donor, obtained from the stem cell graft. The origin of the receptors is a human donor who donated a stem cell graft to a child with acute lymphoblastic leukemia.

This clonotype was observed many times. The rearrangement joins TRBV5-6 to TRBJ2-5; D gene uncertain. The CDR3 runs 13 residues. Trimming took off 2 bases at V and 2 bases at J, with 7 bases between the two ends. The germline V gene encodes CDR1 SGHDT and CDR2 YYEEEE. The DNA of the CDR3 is TGTGCCAGCAGCTTTTTGACACAAGAGACCCAGTACTTC. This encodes CASSFLTQETQYF.

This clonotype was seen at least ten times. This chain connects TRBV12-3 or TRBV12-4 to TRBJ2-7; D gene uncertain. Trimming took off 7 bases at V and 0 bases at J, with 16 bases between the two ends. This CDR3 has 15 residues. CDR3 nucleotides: TGTGCCAGCACTCGTTCTGGGATCCGCTCCTACGAGCAGTACTTC. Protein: CASTRSGIRSYEQYF.

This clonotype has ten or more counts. The CDR3 protein is CASSQGGYTEAFF. CDR3 nucleotides: TGTGCCAGCAGCCAAGGAGGGTACACTGAAGCTTTCTTT. The chain has TRBV4-2 and TRBJ1-1; no reliable D call. The CDR3 is 13 amino acids. Germline CDR1 is LGHNA and CDR2 is YNFKEQ. With 1 base removed from V and 3 bases from J, the gap between germline ends came to 6 bases.

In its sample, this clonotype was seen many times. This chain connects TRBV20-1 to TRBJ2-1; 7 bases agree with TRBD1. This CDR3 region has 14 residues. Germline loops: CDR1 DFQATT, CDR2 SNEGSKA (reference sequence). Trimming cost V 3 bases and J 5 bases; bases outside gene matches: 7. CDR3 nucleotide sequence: TGCAGTGCTAGTGGAGGACAGGCCCACAATGAGCAGTTCTTC. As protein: CSASGGQAHNEQFF.

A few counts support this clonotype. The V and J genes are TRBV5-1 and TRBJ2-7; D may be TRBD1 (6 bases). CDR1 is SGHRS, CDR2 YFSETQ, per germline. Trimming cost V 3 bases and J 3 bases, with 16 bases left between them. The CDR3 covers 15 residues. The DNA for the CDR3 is TGCGCCAGCAGCTCGGAAATGGACAGTATCTACGAGCAGTACTTC. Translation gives CASSSEMDSIYEQYF.

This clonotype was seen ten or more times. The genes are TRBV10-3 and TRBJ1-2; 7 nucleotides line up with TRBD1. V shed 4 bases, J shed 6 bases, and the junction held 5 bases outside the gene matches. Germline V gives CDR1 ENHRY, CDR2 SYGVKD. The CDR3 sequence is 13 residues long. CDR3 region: CAISGGGEDGYTF. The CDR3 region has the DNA TGTGCCATCAGTGGAGGGGGCGAGGATGGCTACACCTTC.

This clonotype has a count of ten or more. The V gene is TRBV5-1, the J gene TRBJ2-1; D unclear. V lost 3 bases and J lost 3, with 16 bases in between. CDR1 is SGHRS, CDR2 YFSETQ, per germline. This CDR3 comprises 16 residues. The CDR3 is CASSSQVGLLYNEQFF. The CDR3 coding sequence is TGCGCCAGCAGCTCCCAAGTAGGCCTCCTCTACAATGAGCAGTTCTTC.

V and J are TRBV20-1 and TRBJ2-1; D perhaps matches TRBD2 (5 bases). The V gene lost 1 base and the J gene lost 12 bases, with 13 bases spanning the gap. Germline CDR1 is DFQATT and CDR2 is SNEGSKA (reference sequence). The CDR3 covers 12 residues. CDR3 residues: CSARGVGGGQFF. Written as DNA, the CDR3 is TGCAGTGCTAGAGGGGTAGGAGGTGGGCAGTTCTTC.

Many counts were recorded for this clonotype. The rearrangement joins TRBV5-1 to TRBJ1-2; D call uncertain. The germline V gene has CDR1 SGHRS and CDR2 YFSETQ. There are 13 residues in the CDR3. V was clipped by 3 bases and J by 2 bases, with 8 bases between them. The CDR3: CASSSPGNYGYTF. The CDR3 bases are TGCGCCAGCAGCTCCCCCGGGAACTATGGCTACACCTTC.